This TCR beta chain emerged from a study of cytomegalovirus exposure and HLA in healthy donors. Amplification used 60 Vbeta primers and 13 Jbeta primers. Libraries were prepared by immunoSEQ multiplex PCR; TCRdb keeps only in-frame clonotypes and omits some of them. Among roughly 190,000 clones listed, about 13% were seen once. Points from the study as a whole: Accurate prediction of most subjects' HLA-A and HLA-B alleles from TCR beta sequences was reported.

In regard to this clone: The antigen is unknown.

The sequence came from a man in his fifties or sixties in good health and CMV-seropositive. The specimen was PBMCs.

This CDR3 reads CASSPKRQGPRYF. The CDR3 DNA sequence: TGTGCCAGCAGCCCGAAAAGACAGGGCCCTAGGTACTTC. The gene calls are TRBV7-2 and TRBJ2-7, with 7 bases matching TRBD1. This CDR3 region has 13 residues. Germline values: CDR1 SGHTA, CDR2 FQGNSA. V gave up 5 bases and J gave up 12 bases; unmatched junction bases: 13.